The rows below give T cell receptor beta chains drawn from one sample of a study of regulatory T cells in long-lasting Graves disease. TCRdb re-called the multiplex PCR reads through MiXCR, storing one row per CDR3 protein. The profile shows about 540,000 distinct CDR3 sequences, approximately 12% of them singletons. The data were also submitted as part of a second study, on T cells in Graves' hyperthyroidism and ophthalmopathy.

The material was peripheral blood mononuclear cells (PBMCs), obtained at new diagnosis, from a patient treated with antithyroid drugs. The receptor set was obtained from a man younger than 45 with Graves disease. The CDR3 runs from the conserved cysteine through the conserved F or W. D genes are given only for firm matches. The listing skips clone size in some rows; elsewhere it reads once, few, many or a size class.

few | TRBJ2-4 | TRBV5-1 | NA | TGCGCCAGCAGAGAGGGACCAACCCGGTCGGACATTCAGTACTTC | CASREGPTRSDIQYF
few | TRBJ2-7 | TRBV4-2 | NA | TGTGCCAGCAGCCAAGAGTTTAGCAACTACGAGCAGTACTTC | CASSQEFSNYEQYF
few | TRBJ2-1 | TRBV27 | TRBD2 | TGTGCCAGCAGGTCCCCGGGTTCTAGCGGGAGGGATGAGCAGTTCTTC | CASRSPGSSGRDEQFF
many | TRBJ1-6 | TRBV6-2/TRBV6-3 | NA | TGTGCCAGCACCCAGTTAGGGGAATCACCCCTCCACTTT | CASTQLGESPLHF
NA | TRBJ2-2 | TRBV12-3/TRBV12-4 | TRBD2 | TGTGCCAGCGGGGGAAGACTAGCGGGGACCACCGGGGAGCTGTTTTTT | CASGGRLAGTTGELFF
many | TRBJ1-1 | TRBV2 | TRBD1 | TGTGCCAGCAGTATGGACAGGGGGCTAGTCACTGAAGCTTTCTTT | CASSMDRGLVTEAFF
few | TRBJ2-5 | TRBV4-1 | NA | TGCGCCAGCAGCCAAGAGGACCTAAAGGAGACCCAGTACTTC | CASSQEDLKETQYF
many | TRBJ2-2 | TRBV6-5 | NA | TGTGCCAGCAGTTACGAAGCCGGGGAGCTGTTTTTT | CASSYEAGELFF
many | TRBJ2-5 | TRBV20-1 | TRBD2 | TGCAGTGCTGGCGGGGGGACCCAAGAGACCCAGTACTTC | CSAGGGTQETQYF
many | TRBJ2-7 | TRBV6-2/TRBV6-3 | NA | TGTGCCAGCAATAGTGGTGGCGGACCTTACGAGCAGTACTTC | CASNSGGGPYEQYF
few | TRBJ2-1 | TRBV6-1 | TRBD2 | TGTGCCAGCAGTGGCGGGAGGCCCTACGATGAGCAGTTCTTC | CASSGGRPYDEQFF
few | TRBJ2-1 | TRBV6-5 | TRBD2 | TGTGCCAGCAGTTACTTTTTTAGCGGGAGGGCTAATGAGCAGTTCTTC | CASSYFFSGRANEQFF
NA | TRBJ2-3 | TRBV5-1 | NA | TGCGCCAGCAGCTTGATGGATGATACGCAGTATTTT | CASSLMDDTQYF
few | TRBJ2-2 | TRBV20-1 | NA | TGCAGTGCTAGAGATAGCGGGACAGGGTTGTCCGGGGAGCTGTTTTTT | CSARDSGTGLSGELFF
many | TRBJ2-5 | TRBV27 | NA | TGTGCCAGCAGTGGCCGGCTAGACAGGCGCCAAGAGACCCAGTACTTC | CASSGRLDRRQETQYF
many | TRBJ1-1 | TRBV12-3/TRBV12-4 | NA | TGTGCCAGCATCACGGGATCCCGCACTGAAGCTTTCTTT | CASITGSRTEAFF
NA | TRBJ2-7 | TRBV28 | TRBD1 | TGTGCCAGCGGGACAGTTGGGTACGAGCAGTACTTC | CASGTVGYEQYF
many | TRBJ2-3 | TRBV12-5 | NA | TGTGCTAGTGGCCCGGGGGATTACACAGATACGCAGTATTTT | CASGPGDYTDTQYF
few | TRBJ1-1 | TRBV28 | NA | TGTGCCAGCAGTTTATATTCTGGGAGGATGAACACTGAAGCTTTCTTT | CASSLYSGRMNTEAFF
few | TRBJ1-1 | TRBV7-2 | TRBD1 | TGTGCCAGCAGTCCAGGGGGCGCGGCGAAGGCTTTCTTT | CASSPGGAAKAFF
few | TRBJ2-5 | TRBV20-1 | TRBD1 | TGCAGTGCTGGGACAGGGAGGCGAGAGACCCAGTACTTC | CSAGTGRRETQYF
many | TRBJ2-1 | TRBV6-2/TRBV6-3 | TRBD2 | TGTGCCAGCAGTTACTCCGGGACTAGCGGGGCGGGAGACAATGCGTTCTTC | CASSYSGTSGAGDNAFF
many | TRBJ2-1 | TRBV5-5 | NA | TGTGCCAGCAGTATGGACCCCACACCATACAATGAGCAGTTCTTC | CASSMDPTPYNEQFF
many | TRBJ2-2 | TRBV19 | TRBD2 | TGTGCCGGACGCGGGAGAAGCGCCGGGGAGCTGTTTTTT | CAGRGRSAGELFF
few | TRBJ2-1 | TRBV27 | TRBD1 | TGTGCCAGCAGTTTGGGACAGGGGTATGGTGAGCAGTTCTTC | CASSLGQGYGEQFF
NA | TRBJ2-2 | TRBV19 | TRBD1 | TGTGCCAGTAGTATCCTCAGGGGGCGGACCGGGGAGCTGTTTTTT | CASSILRGRTGELFF
NA | TRBJ2-5 | TRBV11-2 | NA | TGTGCCAGCAGCCGAGAAGGGGGATCGGGGGAGACCCAGTACTTC | CASSREGGSGETQYF
few | TRBJ2-1 | TRBV24-1 | NA | TGTGCCACCAGTGATTTCGACGAAAACAATGAGCAGTTCTTC | CATSDFDENNEQFF
many | TRBJ2-5 | TRBV12-3/TRBV12-4 | NA | TGTGCCAGCAGTTTGGCGGGATCGGAGGAGACCCAGTACTTC | CASSLAGSEETQYF
many | TRBJ2-5 | TRBV24-1 | NA | TGTGCCACCAGTGATTTGTGGTTTGAGACCCAGTACTTC | CATSDLWFETQYF